This T cell receptor (beta chain) was sequenced during a study of blood T cell repertoires in COVID-19. Whole-study context: Spain, Italy and the United States supplied samples that represented acute and convalescent COVID-19. PBMCs, B-cell-depleted T cells, or T cells were the source of the cDNA or gDNA that made up the material.

The CDR3 spans 17 residues. J was trimmed by 10 bases and V by 3 bases; bases with no gene match: 11. CDR1 SGHDN and CDR2 FVKESK come from the germline V gene. Authors' analysis steps: Estimates of nucleated cell counts were drawn from the amplification of reference gene primers. Assay used: immunoSEQ multiplex PCR; TCRdb lists only in-frame clones, some missing. V, J and clone size are taken as reported in that table, and D and trimming were inferred from the DNA itself. The table lists 50,000 to 60,000 clones, almost 85% of them singletons. The sequenced sample was peripheral blood. J is TRBJ2-1 and V is TRBV14, with 14 nucleotides matching TRBD2. The TCR was taken from a human donor in a cohort sampled during active COVID-19. In DNA, the CDR3 is TGTGCCAGCAGCCATCGCTCGGGACTAGCGGGAGAGTACGAGCAGTTCTTC. Protein: CASSHRSGLAGEYEQFF.